This TCR beta chain stems from a study of Ad26.COV2.S vaccination and SARS-CoV-2 variants. Sequenced by immunoSEQ multiplex PCR; TCRdb stores in-frame clones only, minus some. The sample includes 410,000 or so clones, about 93% of them seen just once. The treatment: roughly 18 received Ad26.COV2.S at low or high dose, single or two shots; 5 received placebo; per-sample allocation not given. Samples analyzed were those drawn on day 63 after the first vaccine or placebo injection. V was pared by 6 bases and J by 0 bases, with 17 bases between. The CDR3 has 16 amino acids. Germline assignment: CDR1 MDHEN and CDR2 SYDVKM.

The chain recombines TRBV28 with TRBJ1-1, with a possible D match to TRBD1 (6 bases). This material consisted of peripheral blood, taken in a trial of Ad26.COV2.S vaccine versus placebo. This TCR derives from a person aged 18-65 years who received the Ad26.COV2.S COVID-19 vaccine or a placebo. The CDR3 region has the DNA TGTGCCAGCAGACCCACCCCCGGACAGCTGAACACTGAAGCTTTCTTT. This sequence encodes CASRPTPGQLNTEAFF.